Reported below is one T cell receptor beta chain. Its antigen is still unknown. The data belong to a study of cytomegalovirus exposure and HLA in healthy donors. Study-level results: As a later analysis revealed, the rate of TCR association differed by HLA locus, with DRB1 most and HLA-C fewest.

Primers included in the PCR were 60 Vbeta and 13 Jbeta primers. Measured with immunoSEQ multiplex PCR; TCRdb has only the in-frame clones, and not every one. In the table there are over 100,000 clones, 80% to 85% of which are singletons. From germline, CDR1 is SQVTM and CDR2 ANQGSEA. Trimming took off 4 bases at V and 5 bases at J, with 12 bases between the two ends. The CDR3 has 13 residues. The sample taken for sequencing was PBMCs. The receptor was isolated from a woman aged 50 to 65 in good health and CMV-seropositive. This chain uses TRBV29-1 with TRBJ2-1, with D possibly matching TRBD1 (6 bases). DNA for the CDR3: TGCAGCGTTGCCCCGGACAGTAACAATGAGCAGTTCTTC. Encoded protein: CSVAPDSNNEQFF.